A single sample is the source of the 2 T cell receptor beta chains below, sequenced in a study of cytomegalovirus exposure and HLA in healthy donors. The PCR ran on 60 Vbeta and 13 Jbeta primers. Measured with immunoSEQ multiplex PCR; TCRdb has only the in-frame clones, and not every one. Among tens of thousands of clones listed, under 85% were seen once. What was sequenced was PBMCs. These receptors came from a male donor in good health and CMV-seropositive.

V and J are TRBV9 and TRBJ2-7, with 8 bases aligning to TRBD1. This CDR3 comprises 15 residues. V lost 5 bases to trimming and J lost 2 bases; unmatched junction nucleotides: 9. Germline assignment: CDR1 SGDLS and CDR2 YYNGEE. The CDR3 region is CASSASSGQAYEQYF. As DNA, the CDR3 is TGTGCCAGCAGTGCATCGTCGGGACAGGCCTACGAGCAGTACTTC.

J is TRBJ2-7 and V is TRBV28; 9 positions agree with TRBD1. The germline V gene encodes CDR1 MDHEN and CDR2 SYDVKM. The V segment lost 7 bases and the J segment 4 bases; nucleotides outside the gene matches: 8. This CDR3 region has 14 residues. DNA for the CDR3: TGTGCCAGCAACACCGGGACAGGGTATTACGAGCAGTACTTC. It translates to CASNTGTGYYEQYF.